This T cell receptor beta chain was observed in a study of blood T cell repertoires in COVID-19. Study overall: The study drew acute and convalescent COVID-19 samples from the United States, Italy and Spain. From T cells, B-cell-depleted T cells, or PBMCs came the material, which was cDNA or gDNA.

In the authors' workflow: Reference gene primer amplification in the assay estimated nucleated cell counts. Produced via immunoSEQ multiplex PCR; TCRdb's table is partial and in-frame only. V and J calls and clone size are given by that table; D and trimming were obtained from the DNA. Of over 65,000 clones in the sample, around 82% are singletons; the top ten hold approximately 16%. CDR1 is LNHDA, CDR2 SQIVND, per germline (reference sequence). The CDR3 is made up of 16 amino acids. V gave up 8 bases and J gave up 2 bases; unmatched junction bases: 10. The specimen was peripheral blood. The chain employs TRBV19 and TRBJ2-3; 10 nucleotides match TRBD1. The receptor comes from an elderly man with active COVID-19. CDR3 residues: CASRAGQGSNTDTQYF. CDR3 DNA sequence: TGTGCCAGTCGGGCGGGACAGGGGTCGAACACAGATACGCAGTATTTT. Supplemented by reference TRBV19 and TRBJ2-3, the full variable domain reads DGGITQSPKYLFRKEGQNVTLSCEQNLNHDAMYWYRQDPGQGLRLIYYSQIVNDFQKGDIAEGYSVSREKKESFPLTVTSAQKNPTAFYLCASRAGQGSNTDTQYFGPGTRLTVL.